Listed below are T cell receptor beta chains from one sample, sequenced in a study of OX40 agonist ivuxolimab in advanced cancers. Data came from immunoSEQ multiplex PCR; TCRdb stores just in-frame clones and leaves some out. The sample lists about 83,000 clones; roughly nine tenths were seen once. Sequences were derived from CD4+ or CD8+ T cells sorted from blood, sampled in a trial of the OX40 agonist ivuxolimab. The receptors here all came from an adult with an advanced solid tumor such as melanoma, head and neck, liver or kidney cancer. CDR3s include the opening cysteine and the closing phenylalanine or tryptophan. D genes are given only for firm matches. Not every row has a clone size; where given, it reads once, few, many or a size class.

clone_size: NA
d_call: NA
j_call: TRBJ1-1
v_call: TRBV27
cdr3_nt: TGTGCCAGCAGTTTATTTGGGTTGGGGGAGAACACTGAAGCTTTCTTT
cdr3_aa: CASSLFGLGENTEAFF

clone_size: NA
d_call: NA
j_call: TRBJ2-4
v_call: TRBV9
cdr3_nt: TGTGCCAGCAGCGATGGCGGGAACATTCAGTACTTC
cdr3_aa: CASSDGGNIQYF

clone_size: NA
d_call: NA
j_call: TRBJ2-1
v_call: TRBV4-3
cdr3_nt: TGCGCCAGCAGCCAAGCCTTGGACCATTACAATGAGCAGTTCTTC
cdr3_aa: CASSQALDHYNEQFF

clone_size: NA
d_call: NA
j_call: TRBJ1-1
v_call: TRBV28
cdr3_nt: TGTGCCAGCACGGAGTTGGGGGAAGCGGATGAAGCTTTCTTT
cdr3_aa: CASTELGEADEAFF

clone_size: NA
d_call: NA
j_call: TRBJ2-7
v_call: TRBV27
cdr3_nt: TGTGCCTCCCCAGCCCCTCCGACGGAGGCGGTGCACGAGCAGTACTTC
cdr3_aa: CASPAPPTEAVHEQYF

clone_size: NA
d_call: NA
j_call: TRBJ1-3
v_call: TRBV4-3
cdr3_nt: TGCGCCAGCAGCCCTGGGAACACCATATATTTT
cdr3_aa: CASSPGNTIYF

clone_size: NA
d_call: NA
j_call: TRBJ2-7
v_call: TRBV6-5
cdr3_nt: TGTGCCAGCAGTTACGGGGGGCCCATCTCCTACGAGCAGTACTTC
cdr3_aa: CASSYGGPISYEQYF

clone_size: NA
d_call: NA
j_call: TRBJ1-6
v_call: TRBV6-5
cdr3_nt: TGTGCCACCAGTTACTCGGGGGCCTCTAATCCACCCCTCCCCTTT
cdr3_aa: CATSYSGASNPPLPF

clone_size: NA
d_call: NA
j_call: TRBJ1-2
v_call: TRBV2
cdr3_nt: TGTGCCAGCAGTGGGAACAGAAACCCCCCGTATGGCTACACCTTC
cdr3_aa: CASSGNRNPPYGYTF

clone_size: NA
d_call: TRBD2
j_call: TRBJ2-3
v_call: TRBV30
cdr3_nt: TGTGCCTGGAGCCTCGGGGGGACTAGCACAGATACGCAGTATTTT
cdr3_aa: CAWSLGGTSTDTQYF

clone_size: NA
d_call: TRBD1
j_call: TRBJ2-7
v_call: TRBV6-5
cdr3_nt: TGTGCCAGCAGTTACGGGACAGGGGTATACGAGCAGTACTTC
cdr3_aa: CASSYGTGVYEQYF

clone_size: NA
d_call: TRBD1
j_call: TRBJ2-7
v_call: TRBV6-6
cdr3_nt: TGTGCCAGCAGCCTGTCGACAGGGGGCTCCTACGAGCAGTACTTC
cdr3_aa: CASSLSTGGSYEQYF

clone_size: once
d_call: NA
j_call: TRBJ2-1
v_call: TRBV15
cdr3_nt: TGTGCCACCAGCAGAGAGGCTAGCGCCTACAATGAGCAGTTCTTC
cdr3_aa: CATSREASAYNEQFF

clone_size: NA
d_call: NA
j_call: TRBJ2-3
v_call: TRBV5-1
cdr3_nt: TGCGCCAGCAGCTTGGCCCGGAGGGATACGCAGTATTTT
cdr3_aa: CASSLARRDTQYF

clone_size: NA
d_call: NA
j_call: TRBJ2-1
v_call: TRBV28
cdr3_nt: TGTGCCAGCAGTCTCCCCCCTAGCGTACACAATGAGCAGTTCTTC
cdr3_aa: CASSLPPSVHNEQFF

clone_size: NA
d_call: NA
j_call: TRBJ1-5
v_call: TRBV15
cdr3_nt: TGTGCCACCAGCAGAGTTGGAAATCAGCCCCAGCATTTT
cdr3_aa: CATSRVGNQPQHF

clone_size: NA
d_call: NA
j_call: TRBJ1-2
v_call: TRBV25-1
cdr3_nt: TGTGCCAGCAGTGAATCTCGCGGTTATGGCTACACCTTC
cdr3_aa: CASSESRGYGYTF

clone_size: NA
d_call: NA
j_call: TRBJ2-7
v_call: TRBV19
cdr3_nt: TGTGCCAGTAGCAGTGGGACTGACTACGAGCAGTACTTC
cdr3_aa: CASSSGTDYEQYF

clone_size: NA
d_call: NA
j_call: TRBJ1-6
v_call: TRBV6-5
cdr3_nt: TGTGCCAGCAGTTACCTTAATAATTCACCCCTCCACTTT
cdr3_aa: CASSYLNNSPLHF

clone_size: NA
d_call: TRBD1
j_call: TRBJ1-6
v_call: TRBV27
cdr3_nt: TGTGCCAGCAGTTTGACAGGGCCCTATAATTCACCCCTCCACTTT
cdr3_aa: CASSLTGPYNSPLHF

clone_size: NA
d_call: TRBD1
j_call: TRBJ2-7
v_call: TRBV6-5
cdr3_nt: TGTGCCAGCAGTTACGGGCCCGGGACAGGGGTAATCGAGCAGTACTTC
cdr3_aa: CASSYGPGTGVIEQYF

clone_size: NA
d_call: NA
j_call: TRBJ1-2
v_call: TRBV2
cdr3_nt: TGTGCCAGCAGTGAAGCGGCACCACTCTATGGCTACACCTTC
cdr3_aa: CASSEAAPLYGYTF

clone_size: NA
d_call: TRBD2
j_call: TRBJ2-3
v_call: TRBV7-8
cdr3_nt: TGTGCCAGCAGCACGGGACTAGCGGGGGTAGAAGATACGCAGTATTTT
cdr3_aa: CASSTGLAGVEDTQYF

clone_size: once
d_call: TRBD1
j_call: TRBJ2-7
v_call: TRBV9
cdr3_nt: TGTGCCAGCAGCGCCGGGACAGGGAATTACGAGCAGTACTTC
cdr3_aa: CASSAGTGNYEQYF

clone_size: NA
d_call: NA
j_call: TRBJ1-1
v_call: TRBV15
cdr3_nt: TGTGCCACCAGCAGCCCCCTGTGGACTGAAGCTTTCTTT
cdr3_aa: CATSSPLWTEAFF

clone_size: NA
d_call: NA
j_call: TRBJ1-2
v_call: TRBV4-3
cdr3_nt: TGCGCCAGCAGCCGGAGCTCCGTGCGGGGTGACTATGGCTACACCTTC
cdr3_aa: CASSRSSVRGDYGYTF

clone_size: once
d_call: NA
j_call: TRBJ2-3
v_call: TRBV7-9
cdr3_nt: TGTGCCAGCAGCTCCACCGGACAGCGCACAGATACGCAGTATTTT
cdr3_aa: CASSSTGQRTDTQYF

clone_size: NA
d_call: NA
j_call: TRBJ2-7
v_call: TRBV6-5
cdr3_nt: TGTGCCAGCAGACCGGAGTCGGGGAGTCTCTACGAGCAGTACTTC
cdr3_aa: CASRPESGSLYEQYF

clone_size: NA
d_call: NA
j_call: TRBJ1-3
v_call: TRBV6-6
cdr3_nt: TGTGCCAGCAGTAGCTGGGCTCTGAGCTCTGGAAACACCATATATTTT
cdr3_aa: CASSSWALSSGNTIYF

clone_size: NA
d_call: NA
j_call: TRBJ2-3
v_call: TRBV6-5
cdr3_nt: TGTGCCAGCAGTTACTCATGGGGTGAACGGCCAGATACGCAGTATTTT
cdr3_aa: CASSYSWGERPDTQYF

clone_size: many
d_call: NA
j_call: TRBJ2-1
v_call: TRBV7-3
cdr3_nt: TGTGCCAGCAGCTTAATTCTAGTGGGGCACAGTGAGCAGTTCTTC
cdr3_aa: CASSLILVGHSEQFF

clone_size: NA
d_call: TRBD1
j_call: TRBJ2-7
v_call: TRBV9
cdr3_nt: TGTGCCAGCAGCGCCGCCTCCGGGACAGAATACGAGCAGTACTTC
cdr3_aa: CASSAASGTEYEQYF

clone_size: once
d_call: NA
j_call: TRBJ2-1
v_call: TRBV7-9
cdr3_nt: TGTGCCAGCAGCTTAGAGGGGCTCGTTAGTTATGAGCAGTTCTTC
cdr3_aa: CASSLEGLVSYEQFF

clone_size: NA
d_call: TRBD1
j_call: TRBJ1-2
v_call: TRBV4-1
cdr3_nt: TGCGCCAGCAGCCCCCGGGAAAGCAGGGGGCGGGGGTATGGCTACACCTTC
cdr3_aa: CASSPRESRGRGYGYTF

clone_size: NA
d_call: TRBD2
j_call: TRBJ2-7
v_call: TRBV5-4
cdr3_nt: TGTGCCAGCAGCTTGGCCGAATCTAGCGGCCCAATTGGGAAGTACTTC
cdr3_aa: CASSLAESSGPIGKYF

clone_size: NA
d_call: TRBD1
j_call: TRBJ2-7
v_call: TRBV9
cdr3_nt: TGTGCCAGCAGCGCGCGGACAGGAGAAACCTACGAGCAGTACTTC
cdr3_aa: CASSARTGETYEQYF

clone_size: NA
d_call: NA
j_call: TRBJ2-1
v_call: TRBV25-1
cdr3_nt: TGTGCCAGCAGTGATTCGCCCGGGAGATACAATGAGCAGTTCTTC
cdr3_aa: CASSDSPGRYNEQFF

clone_size: NA
d_call: NA
j_call: TRBJ2-1
v_call: TRBV11-2
cdr3_nt: TGTGCCAGCAGCTTAGTTGTCGGGCCTAGCAGTTACAATGAGCAGTTCTTC
cdr3_aa: CASSLVVGPSSYNEQFF

clone_size: NA
d_call: NA
j_call: TRBJ2-2
v_call: TRBV15
cdr3_nt: TGTGCCACCAGCAGAGATTCCGCAGGGAACACCGGGGAGCTGTTTTTT
cdr3_aa: CATSRDSAGNTGELFF

clone_size: NA
d_call: TRBD1
j_call: TRBJ2-2
v_call: TRBV10-2
cdr3_nt: TGCGCCAGCAGAGATTGGACAGGGCGGACCGGGGAGCTGTTTTTT
cdr3_aa: CASRDWTGRTGELFF

clone_size: NA
d_call: NA
j_call: TRBJ1-1
v_call: TRBV6-5
cdr3_nt: TGTGCCAGCAGACAAGACGGGCCGCTCACTGAAGCTTTCTTT
cdr3_aa: CASRQDGPLTEAFF

clone_size: NA
d_call: TRBD1
j_call: TRBJ2-7
v_call: TRBV28
cdr3_nt: TGTGCCACCCACCCACAGGGGGCTTCCTTCTCCGAGCAGTACTTC
cdr3_aa: CATHPQGASFSEQYF

clone_size: NA
d_call: NA
j_call: TRBJ1-5
v_call: TRBV4-3
cdr3_nt: TGCGCCAGCAGCCCGGATATGGATCAGCCCCAGCATTTT
cdr3_aa: CASSPDMDQPQHF

clone_size: NA
d_call: NA
j_call: TRBJ2-3
v_call: TRBV7-9
cdr3_nt: TGTGCCAGCAGCTCGGCGACGACAGATACGCAGTATTTT
cdr3_aa: CASSSATTDTQYF

clone_size: NA
d_call: NA
j_call: TRBJ1-2
v_call: TRBV4-1
cdr3_nt: TGCGCCAACAGCCAAGACCCCGGCCGCAACGCCTATGGCTACACCTTC
cdr3_aa: CANSQDPGRNAYGYTF

clone_size: NA
d_call: NA
j_call: TRBJ1-1
v_call: TRBV6-4
cdr3_nt: TGTGCCAGCAGTGGAGGGGCCAACACTGAAGCTTTCTTT
cdr3_aa: CASSGGANTEAFF